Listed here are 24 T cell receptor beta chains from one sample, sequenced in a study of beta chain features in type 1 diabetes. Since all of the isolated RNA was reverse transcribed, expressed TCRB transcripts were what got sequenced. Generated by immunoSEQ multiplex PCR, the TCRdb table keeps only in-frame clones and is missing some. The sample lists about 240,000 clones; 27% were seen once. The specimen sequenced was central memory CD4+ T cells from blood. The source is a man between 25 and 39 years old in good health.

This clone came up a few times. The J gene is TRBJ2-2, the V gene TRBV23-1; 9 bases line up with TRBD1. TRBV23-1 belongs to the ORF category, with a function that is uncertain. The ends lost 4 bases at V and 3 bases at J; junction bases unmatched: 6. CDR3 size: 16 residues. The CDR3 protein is CASSRGRTGDTGELFF. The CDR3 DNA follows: TGCGCCAGCAGTCGGGGGAGGACAGGGGACACCGGGGAGCTGTTTTTT.

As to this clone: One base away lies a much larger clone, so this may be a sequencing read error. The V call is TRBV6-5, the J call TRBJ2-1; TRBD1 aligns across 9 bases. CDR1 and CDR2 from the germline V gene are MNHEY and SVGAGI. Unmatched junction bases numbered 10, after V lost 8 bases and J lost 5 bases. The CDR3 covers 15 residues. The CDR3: CASSPSRDRDNEQFF. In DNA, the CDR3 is TGTGCCAGCTCACCAAGCCGGGACAGGGACAATGAGCAGTTCTTC.

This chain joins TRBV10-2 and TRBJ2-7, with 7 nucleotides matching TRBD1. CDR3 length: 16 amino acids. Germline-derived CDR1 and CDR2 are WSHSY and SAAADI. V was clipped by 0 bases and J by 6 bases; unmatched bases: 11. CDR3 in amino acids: CASSESTSRQGGEQYF. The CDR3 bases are TGCGCCAGCAGTGAGTCGACTTCTAGACAGGGTGGCGAGCAGTACTTC.

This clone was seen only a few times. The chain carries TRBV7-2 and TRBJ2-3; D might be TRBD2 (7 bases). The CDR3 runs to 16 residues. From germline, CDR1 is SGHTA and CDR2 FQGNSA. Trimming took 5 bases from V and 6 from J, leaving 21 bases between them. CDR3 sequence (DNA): TGTGCCAGCAGCCCCCGGGACTTAGGGGGAGGGGATACGCAGTATTTT. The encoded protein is CASSPRDLGGGDTQYF.

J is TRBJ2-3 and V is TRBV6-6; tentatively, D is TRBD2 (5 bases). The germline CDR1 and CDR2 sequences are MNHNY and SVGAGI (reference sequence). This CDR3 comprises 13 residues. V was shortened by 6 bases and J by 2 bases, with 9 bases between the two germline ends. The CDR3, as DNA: TGTGCCAGCAGGAAGCGGAACACAGATACGCAGTATTTT. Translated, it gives CASRKRNTDTQYF.

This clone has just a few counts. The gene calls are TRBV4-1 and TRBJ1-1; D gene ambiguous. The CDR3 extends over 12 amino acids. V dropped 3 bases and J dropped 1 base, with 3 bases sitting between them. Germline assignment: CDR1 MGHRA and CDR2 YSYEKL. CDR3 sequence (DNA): TGCGCCAGCAGCCAGGAGAACACTGAAGCTTTCTTT. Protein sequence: CASSQENTEAFF.

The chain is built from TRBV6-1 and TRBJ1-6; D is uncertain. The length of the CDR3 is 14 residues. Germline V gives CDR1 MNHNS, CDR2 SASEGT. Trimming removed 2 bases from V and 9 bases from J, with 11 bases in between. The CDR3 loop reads CASSESEGSSPLHF. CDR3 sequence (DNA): TGTGCCAGCAGTGAATCCGAGGGAAGTTCACCCCTCCACTTT.

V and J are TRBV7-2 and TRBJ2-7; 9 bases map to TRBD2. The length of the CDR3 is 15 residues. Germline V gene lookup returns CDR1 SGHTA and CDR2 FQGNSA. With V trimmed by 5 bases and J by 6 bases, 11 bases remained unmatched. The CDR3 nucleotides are TGTGCCAGCAGCCCCGGCGGGCTAGCGGGATTCGAGCAGTACTTC. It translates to CASSPGGLAGFEQYF.

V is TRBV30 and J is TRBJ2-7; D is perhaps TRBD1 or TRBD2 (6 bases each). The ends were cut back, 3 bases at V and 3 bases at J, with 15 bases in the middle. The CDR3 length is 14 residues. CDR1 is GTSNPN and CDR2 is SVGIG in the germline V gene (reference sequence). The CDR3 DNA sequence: TGTGCCTGGAGCATCCGGGGGCCCCTCTACGAGCAGTACTTC. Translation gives CAWSIRGPLYEQYF.

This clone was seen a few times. CDR3 bases: TGTGCCAGCTCCCGGGACGAGACCGGGGAGCTGTTTTTT. It codes for CASSRDETGELFF. The chain links TRBV18 to TRBJ2-2, with D possibly being TRBD1 or TRBD2 (5 bases each). The CDR3 totals 13 residues. Per germline, CDR1 KGHSH and CDR2 LQKENI. V lost 6 bases and J lost 5, with 10 bases in between.

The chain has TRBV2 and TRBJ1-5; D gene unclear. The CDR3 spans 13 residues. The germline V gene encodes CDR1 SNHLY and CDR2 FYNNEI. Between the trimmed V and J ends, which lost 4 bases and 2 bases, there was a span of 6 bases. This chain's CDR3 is CASSGGGNQPQHF. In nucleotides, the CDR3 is TGTGCCAGCAGTGGTGGCGGCAATCAGCCCCAGCATTTT.

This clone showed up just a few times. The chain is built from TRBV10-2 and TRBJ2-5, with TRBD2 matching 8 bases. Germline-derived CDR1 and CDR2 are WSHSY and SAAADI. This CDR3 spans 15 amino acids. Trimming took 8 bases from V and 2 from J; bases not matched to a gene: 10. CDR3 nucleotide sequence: TGCGCCAGCGCGCGGGGGGCGTCTGTACAAGAGACCCAGTACTTC. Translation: CASARGASVQETQYF.

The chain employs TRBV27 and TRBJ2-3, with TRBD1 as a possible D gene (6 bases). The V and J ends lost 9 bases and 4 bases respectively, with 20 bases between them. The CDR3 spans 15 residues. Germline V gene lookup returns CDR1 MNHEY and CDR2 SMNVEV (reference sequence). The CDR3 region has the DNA TGTGCCAGTCGTCACTCTACAGGGTACGCAGATACGCAGTATTTT. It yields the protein CASRHSTGYADTQYF.

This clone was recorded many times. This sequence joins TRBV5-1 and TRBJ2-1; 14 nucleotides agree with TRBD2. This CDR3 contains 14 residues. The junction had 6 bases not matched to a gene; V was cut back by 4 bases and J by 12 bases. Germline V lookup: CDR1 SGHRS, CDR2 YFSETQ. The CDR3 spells CASSLGLAGELQFF. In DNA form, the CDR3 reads TGCGCCAGCAGCCTGGGACTAGCGGGAGAGTTGCAGTTCTTC.

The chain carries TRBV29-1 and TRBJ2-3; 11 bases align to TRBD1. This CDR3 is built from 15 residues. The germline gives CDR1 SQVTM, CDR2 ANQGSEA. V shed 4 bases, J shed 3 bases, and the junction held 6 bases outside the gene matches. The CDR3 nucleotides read TGCAGCGTTGCCCCAGGACAGGGGGCTACAGATACGCAGTATTTT. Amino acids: CSVAPGQGATDTQYF.

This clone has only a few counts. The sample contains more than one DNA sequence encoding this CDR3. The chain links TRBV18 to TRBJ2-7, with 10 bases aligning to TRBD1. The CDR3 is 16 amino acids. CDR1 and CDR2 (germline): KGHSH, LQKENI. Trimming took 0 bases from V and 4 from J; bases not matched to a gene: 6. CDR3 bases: TGTGCCAGCTCACCACCGGGGACAGGGGTTCTGTACGAGCAGTACTTC. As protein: CASSPPGTGVLYEQYF. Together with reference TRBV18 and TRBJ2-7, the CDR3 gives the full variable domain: NAGVMQNPRHLVRRRGQEARLRCSPMKGHSHVYWYRQLPEEGLKFMVYLQKENIIDESGMPKERFSAEFPKEGPSILRIQQVVRGDSAAYFCASSPPGTGVLYEQYFGPGTRLTVT.

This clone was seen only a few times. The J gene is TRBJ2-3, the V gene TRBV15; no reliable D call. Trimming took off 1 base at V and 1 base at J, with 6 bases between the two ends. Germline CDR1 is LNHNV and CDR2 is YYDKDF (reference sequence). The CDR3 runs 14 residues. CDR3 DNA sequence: TGTGCCACCAGCAGAGTATTAGGCACAGATACGCAGTATTTT. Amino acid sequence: CATSRVLGTDTQYF.

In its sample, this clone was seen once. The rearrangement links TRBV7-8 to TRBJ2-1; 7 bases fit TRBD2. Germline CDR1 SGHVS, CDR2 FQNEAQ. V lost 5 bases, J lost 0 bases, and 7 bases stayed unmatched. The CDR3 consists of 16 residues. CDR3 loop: CASSPWEGSSYNEQFF. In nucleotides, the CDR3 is TGTGCCAGCAGCCCCTGGGAGGGAAGCTCCTACAATGAGCAGTTCTTC.

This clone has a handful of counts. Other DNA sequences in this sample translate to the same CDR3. The CDR3 here is CAWSVGGGSYEQYF. The CDR3 coding sequence is TGTGCCTGGAGTGTTGGCGGGGGATCCTACGAGCAGTACTTC. This chain connects TRBV30 to TRBJ2-7; 7 bases are a match to TRBD2. The CDR3 contains 14 residues. Germline loops: CDR1 GTSNPN, CDR2 SVGIG (reference sequence). The V gene end was trimmed by 0 bases and the J gene end by 1 base; junction bases not matched to a gene: 3.

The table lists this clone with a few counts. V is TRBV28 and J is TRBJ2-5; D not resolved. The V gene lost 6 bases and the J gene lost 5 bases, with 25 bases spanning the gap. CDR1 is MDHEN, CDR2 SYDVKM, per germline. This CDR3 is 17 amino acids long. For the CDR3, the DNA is TGTGCCAGCAGACTAAAAGAAAGGGTCCTCAAGGAGGAGACCCAGTACTTC. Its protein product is CASRLKERVLKEETQYF.

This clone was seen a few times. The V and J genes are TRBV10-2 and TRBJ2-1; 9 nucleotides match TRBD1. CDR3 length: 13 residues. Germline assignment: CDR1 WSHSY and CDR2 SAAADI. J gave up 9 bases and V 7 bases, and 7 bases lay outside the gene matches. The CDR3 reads CASTPGQGGEQFF. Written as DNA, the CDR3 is TGCGCCAGCACTCCGGGACAGGGAGGTGAGCAGTTCTTC.

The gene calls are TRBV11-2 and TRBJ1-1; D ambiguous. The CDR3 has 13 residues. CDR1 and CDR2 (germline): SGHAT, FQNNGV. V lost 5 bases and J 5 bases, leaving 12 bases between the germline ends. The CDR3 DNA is TGTGCCAGCAGCGTTACGGACCGAACTGAAGCTTTCTTT. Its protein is CASSVTDRTEAFF.

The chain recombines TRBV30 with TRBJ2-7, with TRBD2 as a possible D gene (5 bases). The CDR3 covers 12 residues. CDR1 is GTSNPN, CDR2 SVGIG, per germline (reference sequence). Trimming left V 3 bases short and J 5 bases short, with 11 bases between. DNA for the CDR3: TGTGCCTGGAGCCCTAGCATGCACGAGCAGTACTTC. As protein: CAWSPSMHEQYF.

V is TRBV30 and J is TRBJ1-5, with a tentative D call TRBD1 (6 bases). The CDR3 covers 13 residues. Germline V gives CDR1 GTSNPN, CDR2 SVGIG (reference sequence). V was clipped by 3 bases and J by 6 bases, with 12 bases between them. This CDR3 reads CAWSPGQFQPQHF. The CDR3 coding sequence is TGTGCCTGGAGCCCAGGACAGTTTCAGCCCCAGCATTTT.